This record looks at one T cell receptor beta chain sequence and its context. What it binds is not known. The sample contains more than one DNA sequence encoding this CDR3. The CDR3 has 12 amino acids. In germline, CDR1 is LNHDA, CDR2 SQIVND (reference sequence). V lost 7 bases to trimming and J lost 4 bases, with 10 bases between them. It was version v3.0 of the immunoSEQ assay that was run at survey level. A target of roughly 35,000-50,000 T-cell genomes per sample was set for sequencing. Profiled with immunoSEQ multiplex PCR; TCRdb holds only in-frame clones, not every one. The data contain more than 15,000 clones, 78% of them singletons. The record originates from a study of long-term antiretroviral therapy in people with HIV. Across the whole study: First collections came about a decade before the 2015 immediate-ART recommendation.

Study-wide findings and caveats: Even long-term ART left TRB diversity below transplant donor controls, despite gains.

The source was unsorted PBMCs, collected at the start of antiretroviral therapy, before treatment. This receptor was taken from a woman in her forties with HIV. This chain joins TRBV19 and TRBJ1-2; no clear D gene. CDR3 DNA sequence: TGTGCCAGTACCGGAACAAGCTATGGCTACACCTTC. It specifies CASTGTSYGYTF. The full variable domain, with the rest looked up from reference TRBV19 and TRBJ1-2, is DGGITQSPKYLFRKEGQNVTLSCEQNLNHDAMYWYRQDPGQGLRLIYYSQIVNDFQKGDIAEGYSVSREKKESFPLTVTSAQKNPTAFYLCASTGTSYGYTFGSGTRLTVV.